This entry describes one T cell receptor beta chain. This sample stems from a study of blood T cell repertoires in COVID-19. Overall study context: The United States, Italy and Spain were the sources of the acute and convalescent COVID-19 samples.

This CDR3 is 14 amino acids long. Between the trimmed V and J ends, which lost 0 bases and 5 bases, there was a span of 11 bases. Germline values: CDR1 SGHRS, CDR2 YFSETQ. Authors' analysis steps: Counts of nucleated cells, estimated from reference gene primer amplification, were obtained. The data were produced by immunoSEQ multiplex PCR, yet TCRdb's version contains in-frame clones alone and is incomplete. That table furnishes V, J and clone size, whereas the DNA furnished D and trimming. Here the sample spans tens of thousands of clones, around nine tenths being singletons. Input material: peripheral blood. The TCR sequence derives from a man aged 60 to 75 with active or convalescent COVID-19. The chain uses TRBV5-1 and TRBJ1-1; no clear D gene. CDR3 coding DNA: TGCGCCAGCAGCTTGGGGGCGGGGAGGACTGAAGCTTTCTTT. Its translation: CASSLGAGRTEAFF. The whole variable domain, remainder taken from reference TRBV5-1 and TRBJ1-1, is KAGVTQTPRYLIKTRGQQVTLSCSPISGHRSVSWYQQTPGQGLQFLFEYFSETQRNKGNFPGRFSGRQFSNSRSEMNVSTLELGDSALYLCASSLGAGRTEAFFGQGTRLTVV.